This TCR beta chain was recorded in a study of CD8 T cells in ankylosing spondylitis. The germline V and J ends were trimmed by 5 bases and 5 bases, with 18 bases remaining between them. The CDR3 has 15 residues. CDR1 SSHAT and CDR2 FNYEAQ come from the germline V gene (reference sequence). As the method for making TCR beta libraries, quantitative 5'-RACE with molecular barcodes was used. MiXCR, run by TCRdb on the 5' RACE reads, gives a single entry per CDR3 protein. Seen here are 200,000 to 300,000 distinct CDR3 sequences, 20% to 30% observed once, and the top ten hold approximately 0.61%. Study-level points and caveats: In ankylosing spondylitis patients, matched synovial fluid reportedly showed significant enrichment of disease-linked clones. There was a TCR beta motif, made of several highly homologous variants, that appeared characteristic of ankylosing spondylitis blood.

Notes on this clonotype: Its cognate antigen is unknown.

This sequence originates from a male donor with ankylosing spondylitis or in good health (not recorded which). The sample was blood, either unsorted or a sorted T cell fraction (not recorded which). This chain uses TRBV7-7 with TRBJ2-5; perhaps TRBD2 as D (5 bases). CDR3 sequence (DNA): TGTGCCAGCAGCCGTGCCCCTCTCCCGGGGGAGACCCAGTACTTC. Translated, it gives CASSRAPLPGETQYF.